This T cell receptor (beta chain) was identified during a study of Graves' ophthalmopathy and Graves' hyperthyroidism. This clonotype was seen many times. The CDR3 has 12 amino acids. Germline V lookup: CDR1 SGHVS, CDR2 FNYEAQ. Trimming pared 3 bases from V and 4 bases from J, leaving 5 bases between. RNA transcripts served as template for amplifying TCR beta CDR3 sequences. First-round RT-PCR employed HTBI primers, with a second-round multiplex PCR after it. From the multiplex PCR reads, TCRdb called clonotypes with MiXCR, one entry per CDR3 protein. In the table there are approximately 210,000 distinct CDR3 sequences, over 25% of which are singletons.

The receptor was isolated from a man in his fifties or sixties with Graves' ophthalmopathy. J is TRBJ2-3 and V is TRBV7-6; D call uncertain. Sequenced sample: peripheral blood. The chain's CDR3 is CASSFRADTQYF. CDR3 coding DNA: TGTGCCAGCAGCTTCAGAGCAGATACGCAGTATTTT.